What follows is one TCR beta chain and its context. This record comes from a study of blood T cell repertoires in COVID-19. Study as a whole: Spain, Italy and the United States supplied samples that represented acute and convalescent COVID-19.

TCRdb's table, derived via immunoSEQ multiplex PCR, lists solely in-frame clones and lacks some. There are some 93,000 clones in the sample; around 88% occur only once, and around 20% lies in the top ten. The sample was peripheral blood. This sequence was found in a woman at least 80 years old with acute or convalescent COVID-19.

As DNA, the CDR3 is TGTGCCAGCCAGGGAACCTACGAGCAGTACTTC. This codes for CASQGTYEQYF. V gene TRBV7-9 combines with J gene TRBJ2-7; D might be TRBD1 (5 bases). Between the trimmed V and J ends, which lost 8 bases and 2 bases, there was a span of 7 bases. Looked up from germline, CDR1 is SEHNR and CDR2 is FQNEAQ (reference sequence). The CDR3 covers 11 residues.